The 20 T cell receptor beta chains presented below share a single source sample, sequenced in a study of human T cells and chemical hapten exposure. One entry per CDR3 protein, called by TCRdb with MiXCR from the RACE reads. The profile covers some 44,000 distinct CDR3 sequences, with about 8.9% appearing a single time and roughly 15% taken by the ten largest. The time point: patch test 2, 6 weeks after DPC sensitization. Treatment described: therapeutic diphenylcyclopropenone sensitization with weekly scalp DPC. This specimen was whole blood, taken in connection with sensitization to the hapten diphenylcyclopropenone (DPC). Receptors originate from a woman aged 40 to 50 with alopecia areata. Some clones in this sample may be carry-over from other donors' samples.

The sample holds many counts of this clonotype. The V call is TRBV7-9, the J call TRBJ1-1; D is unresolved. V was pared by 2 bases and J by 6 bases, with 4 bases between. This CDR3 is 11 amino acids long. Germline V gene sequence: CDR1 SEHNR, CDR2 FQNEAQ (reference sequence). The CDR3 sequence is CASSLQAEAFF. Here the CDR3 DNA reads TGTGCCAGCAGCTTACAAGCTGAAGCTTTCTTT.

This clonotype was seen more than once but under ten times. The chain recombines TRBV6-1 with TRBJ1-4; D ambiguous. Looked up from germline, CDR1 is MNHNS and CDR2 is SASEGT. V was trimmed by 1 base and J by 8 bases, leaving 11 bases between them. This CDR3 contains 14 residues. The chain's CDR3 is CASSEVKELEKLFF. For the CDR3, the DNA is TGTGCCAGCAGTGAAGTGAAGGAGCTGGAAAAACTGTTTTTT.

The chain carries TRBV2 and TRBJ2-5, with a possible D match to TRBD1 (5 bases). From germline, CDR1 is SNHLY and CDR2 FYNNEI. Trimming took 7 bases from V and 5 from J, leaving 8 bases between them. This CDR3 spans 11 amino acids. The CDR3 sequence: CASTGIETQYF. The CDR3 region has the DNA TGTGCCAGCACAGGGATCGAGACCCAGTACTTC. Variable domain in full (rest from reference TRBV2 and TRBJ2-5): EPEVTQTPSHQVTQMGQEVILRCVPISNHLYFYWYRQILGQKVEFLVSFYNNEISEKSEIFDDQFSVERPDGSNFTLKIRSTKLEDSAMYFCASTGIETQYFGPGTRLLVL.

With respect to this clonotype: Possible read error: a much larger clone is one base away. CDR3 loop: CASSYSGSPMADTGELFF. In DNA, the CDR3 is TGTGCCAGCAGTTACTCGGGGTCACCCATGGCGGACACCGGGGAGCTGTTTTTT. The chain is built from TRBV6-5 and TRBJ2-2, with no clear D. Germline-derived CDR1 and CDR2 are MNHEY and SVGAGI. This CDR3 contains 18 residues. Trimming took off 0 bases at V and 3 bases at J, with 17 bases between the two ends.

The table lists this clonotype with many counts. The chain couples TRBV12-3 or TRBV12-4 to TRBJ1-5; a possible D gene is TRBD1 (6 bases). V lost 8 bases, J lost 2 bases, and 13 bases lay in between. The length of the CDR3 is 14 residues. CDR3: CASGEGGRNQPQHF. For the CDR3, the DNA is TGTGCCAGCGGGGAAGGGGGTCGCAATCAGCCCCAGCATTTT.

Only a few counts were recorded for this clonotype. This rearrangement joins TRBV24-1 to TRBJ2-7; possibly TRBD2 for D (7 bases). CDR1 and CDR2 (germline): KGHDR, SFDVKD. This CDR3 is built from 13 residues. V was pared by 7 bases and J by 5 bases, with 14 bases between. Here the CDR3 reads CATSRTGGHEQYF. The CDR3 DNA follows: TGTGCCACCAGCCGAACGGGGGGCCACGAGCAGTACTTC.

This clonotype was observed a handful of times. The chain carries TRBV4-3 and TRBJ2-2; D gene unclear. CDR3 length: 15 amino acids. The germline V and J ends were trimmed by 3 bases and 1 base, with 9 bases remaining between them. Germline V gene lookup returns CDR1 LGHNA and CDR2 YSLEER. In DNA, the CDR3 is TGCGCCAGCAGCCACGCGGCCTTGAACACCGGGGAGCTGTTTTTT. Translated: CASSHAALNTGELFF.

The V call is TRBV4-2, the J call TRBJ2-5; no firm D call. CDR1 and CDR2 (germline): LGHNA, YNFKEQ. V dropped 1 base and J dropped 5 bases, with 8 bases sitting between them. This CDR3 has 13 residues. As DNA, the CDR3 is TGTGCCAGCAGCCAAGTCCTGGGGGAGACCCAGTACTTC. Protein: CASSQVLGETQYF.

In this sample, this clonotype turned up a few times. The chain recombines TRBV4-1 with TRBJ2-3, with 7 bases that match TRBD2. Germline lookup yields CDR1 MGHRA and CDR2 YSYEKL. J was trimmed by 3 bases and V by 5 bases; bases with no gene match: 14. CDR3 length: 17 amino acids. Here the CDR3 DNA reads TGCGCCAGCAGCTTCGACCCAGAGCGGGGTAGGACAGATACGCAGTATTTT. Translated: CASSFDPERGRTDTQYF.

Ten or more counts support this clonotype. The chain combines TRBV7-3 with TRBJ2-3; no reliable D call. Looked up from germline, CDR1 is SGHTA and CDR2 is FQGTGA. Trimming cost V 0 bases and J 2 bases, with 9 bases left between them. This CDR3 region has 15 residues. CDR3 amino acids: CASSLTGSPTDTQYF. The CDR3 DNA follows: TGTGCCAGCAGCTTAACGGGGTCCCCCACAGATACGCAGTATTTT. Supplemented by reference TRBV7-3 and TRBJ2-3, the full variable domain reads GAGVSQTPSNKVTEKGKYVELRCDPISGHTALYWYRQSLGQGPEFLIYFQGTGAADDSGLPNDRFFAVRPEGSVSTLKIQRTERGDSAVYLCASSLTGSPTDTQYFGPGTRLTVL.

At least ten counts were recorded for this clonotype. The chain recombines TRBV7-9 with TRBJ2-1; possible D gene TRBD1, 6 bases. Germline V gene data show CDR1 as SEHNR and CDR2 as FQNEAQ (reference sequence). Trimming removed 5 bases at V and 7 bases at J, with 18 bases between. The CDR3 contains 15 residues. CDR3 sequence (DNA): TGTGCCAGCAGCAACCTCCCCGGGACAACTAATGAGCAGTTCTTC. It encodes CASSNLPGTTNEQFF. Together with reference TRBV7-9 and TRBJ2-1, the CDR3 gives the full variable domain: DTGVSQNPRHKITKRGQNVTFRCDPISEHNRLYWYRQTLGQGPEFLTYFQNEAQLEKSRLLSDRFSAERPKGSFSTLEIQRTEQGDSAMYLCASSNLPGTTNEQFFGPGTRLTVL.

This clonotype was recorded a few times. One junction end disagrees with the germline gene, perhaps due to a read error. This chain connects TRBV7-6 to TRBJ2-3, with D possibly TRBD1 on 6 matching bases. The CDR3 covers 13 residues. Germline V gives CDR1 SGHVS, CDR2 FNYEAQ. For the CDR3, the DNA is TGTGTCAGCAGCTCCAGGGGAACAGATACGCAGTATTTT. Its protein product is CVSSSRGTDTQYF.

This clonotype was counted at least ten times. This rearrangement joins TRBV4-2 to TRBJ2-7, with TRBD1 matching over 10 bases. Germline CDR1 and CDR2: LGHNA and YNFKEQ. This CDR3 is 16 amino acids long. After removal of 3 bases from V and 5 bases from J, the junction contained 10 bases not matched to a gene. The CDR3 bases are TGTGCCAGCAGCCAGAGCGGACAGGGGGGGTCCAACGAGCAGTACTTC. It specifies CASSQSGQGGSNEQYF.

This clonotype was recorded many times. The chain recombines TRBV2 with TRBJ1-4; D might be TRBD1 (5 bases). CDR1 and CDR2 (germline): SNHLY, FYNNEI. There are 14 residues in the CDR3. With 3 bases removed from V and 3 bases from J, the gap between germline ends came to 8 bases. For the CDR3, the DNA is TGTGCCAGCAGTGATCGACAGTCTAATGAAAAACTGTTTTTT. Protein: CASSDRQSNEKLFF.

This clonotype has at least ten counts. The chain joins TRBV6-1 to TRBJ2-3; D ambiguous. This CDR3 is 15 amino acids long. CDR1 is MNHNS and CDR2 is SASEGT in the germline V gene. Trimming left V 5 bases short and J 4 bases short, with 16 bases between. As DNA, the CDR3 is TGTGCCAGCAGTAGCATAGCCCCCGTCGCAGATACGCAGTATTTT. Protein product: CASSSIAPVADTQYF.

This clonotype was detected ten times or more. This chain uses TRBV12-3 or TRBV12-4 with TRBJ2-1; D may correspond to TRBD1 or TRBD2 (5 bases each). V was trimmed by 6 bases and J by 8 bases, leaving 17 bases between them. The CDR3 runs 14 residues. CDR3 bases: TGTGCCAGCAGGCTGGGACCCTCGTTGGATGAGCAGTTCTTC. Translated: CASRLGPSLDEQFF.

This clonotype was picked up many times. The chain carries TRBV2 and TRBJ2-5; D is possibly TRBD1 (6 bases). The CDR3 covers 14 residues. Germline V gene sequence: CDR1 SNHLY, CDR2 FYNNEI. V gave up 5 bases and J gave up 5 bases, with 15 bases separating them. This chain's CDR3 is CASSPQRQGETQYF. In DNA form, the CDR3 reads TGTGCCAGCAGTCCACAGCGGCAGGGGGAGACCCAGTACTTC. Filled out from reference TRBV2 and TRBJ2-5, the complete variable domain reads EPEVTQTPSHQVTQMGQEVILRCVPISNHLYFYWYRQILGQKVEFLVSFYNNEISEKSEIFDDQFSVERPDGSNFTLKIRSTKLEDSAMYFCASSPQRQGETQYFGPGTRLLVL.

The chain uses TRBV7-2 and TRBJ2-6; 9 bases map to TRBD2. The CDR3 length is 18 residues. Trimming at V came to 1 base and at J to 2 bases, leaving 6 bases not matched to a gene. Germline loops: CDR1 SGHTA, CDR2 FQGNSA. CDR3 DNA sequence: TGTGCCAGCAGCTTAGGGCTAGCGGGGCTCACTGGGGCCAACGTCCTGACTTTC. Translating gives CASSLGLAGLTGANVLTF.

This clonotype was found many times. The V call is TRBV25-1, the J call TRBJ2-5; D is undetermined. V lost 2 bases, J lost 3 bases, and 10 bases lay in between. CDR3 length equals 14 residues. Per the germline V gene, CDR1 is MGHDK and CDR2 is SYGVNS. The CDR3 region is CASSERGVKETQYF. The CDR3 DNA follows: TGTGCCAGCAGTGAAAGAGGAGTAAAAGAGACCCAGTACTTC.

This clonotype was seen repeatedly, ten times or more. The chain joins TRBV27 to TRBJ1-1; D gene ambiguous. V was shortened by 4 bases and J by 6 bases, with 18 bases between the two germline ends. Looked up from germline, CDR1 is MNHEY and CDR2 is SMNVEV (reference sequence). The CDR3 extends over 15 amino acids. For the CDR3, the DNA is TGTGCCAGCAGTTCGTCCCCTCCTCACAATTCTGAAGCTTTCTTT. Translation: CASSSSPPHNSEAFF.